One and the same sample provided the 29 T cell receptor beta chains below, sequenced in a study of blood T cell repertoires in COVID-19. Measured with immunoSEQ multiplex PCR; TCRdb has only the in-frame clones, and not every one. The sample has around 200,000 clones; 85% are singletons. Source material: peripheral blood. These receptors were collected from an elderly woman with acute or convalescent COVID-19.

The genes are TRBV5-4 and TRBJ1-2, with a possible D match to TRBD1 (6 bases). CDR1 SGHNT and CDR2 YYREEE come from the germline V gene (reference sequence). The CDR3 has 16 amino acids. Trimming pared 0 bases from V and 6 bases from J, leaving 18 bases between. The CDR3 sequence: CASSLAWARGADGYTF. DNA for the CDR3: TGTGCCAGCAGCTTGGCTTGGGCCAGGGGAGCGGATGGCTACACCTTC.

The chain uses TRBV6-5 and TRBJ2-1; no firm D call. The CDR3 is made up of 16 amino acids. V lost 6 bases and J 2 bases, leaving 17 bases between the germline ends. Per germline, CDR1 MNHEY and CDR2 SVGAGI. This chain's CDR3 is CASSYSRSLPYNEQFF. The CDR3 DNA sequence: TGTGCCAGCAGCTACAGCCGCTCTCTACCCTACAATGAGCAGTTCTTC.

CDR3 nucleotide sequence: TGTGCCAGCTCACCTGGGACAGTCTCCTACGAGCAGTACTTC. Its translation is CASSPGTVSYEQYF. V is TRBV18 and J is TRBJ2-7, with TRBD1 matching 7 bases. Germline values: CDR1 KGHSH, CDR2 LQKENI. The CDR3 is 14 residues long. J lost 0 bases, V lost 3 bases, and 2 bases had no gene match.

The chain has TRBV4-1 and TRBJ2-1; 12 bases fit TRBD2. Looked up from germline, CDR1 is MGHRA and CDR2 is YSYEKL. The ends lost 1 base at V and 0 bases at J; junction bases unmatched: 13. The CDR3 covers 21 residues. CDR3 DNA sequence: TGCGCCAGCAGCCAAGGCCGGCTAGCGGGAGGGCTCTTAAGCTCCTACAATGAGCAGTTCTTC. Amino acid sequence: CASSQGRLAGGLLSSYNEQFF.

The rearrangement uses TRBV6-6 and TRBJ1-5; TRBD1 agrees at 7 bases. The V gene's germline CDR1 is MNHNY and CDR2 SVGAGI (reference sequence). CDR3 length equals 18 residues. V lost 5 bases and J lost 3; bases outside the gene matches: 16. The chain's CDR3 is CASSPRQTGNADNQPQHF. The CDR3 bases are TGTGCCAGCAGTCCCCGGCAGACAGGGAATGCGGACAATCAGCCCCAGCATTTT.

The gene calls are TRBV7-2 and TRBJ1-2; 7 bases match TRBD1. Trimming took 2 bases from V and 4 from J; bases not matched to a gene: 4. CDR1 SGHTA and CDR2 FQGNSA come from the germline V gene. The CDR3 loop spans 14 amino acids. The CDR3 loop reads CASSLNRQGYGYTF. The CDR3 nucleotides are TGTGCCAGCAGCTTAAACCGACAGGGCTATGGCTACACCTTC.

The chain recombines TRBV7-8 with TRBJ2-6; D is perhaps TRBD1 (6 bases). The CDR3 extends over 18 amino acids. The germline V and J ends were trimmed by 2 bases and 3 bases, with 17 bases remaining between them. Germline CDR1 and CDR2: SGHVS and FQNEAQ. The CDR3 spells CASSLPWGLPNGANVLTF. In DNA, the CDR3 is TGTGCCAGCAGCTTACCGTGGGGGCTTCCGAATGGGGCCAACGTCCTGACTTTC.

The genes are TRBV2 and TRBJ2-1, with 10 positions matching TRBD2. Germline CDR1 is SNHLY and CDR2 is FYNNEI. CDR3 length equals 19 residues. The V gene end was trimmed by 5 bases and the J gene end by 0 bases; junction bases not matched to a gene: 13. This CDR3 is CASSSPGAGGPSSYNEQFF. The CDR3 coding sequence is TGTGCCAGCAGTTCCCCGGGAGCGGGAGGGCCCTCCTCCTACAATGAGCAGTTCTTC. Using reference TRBV2 and TRBJ2-1 for the parts outside the CDR3, the full variable domain is EPEVTQTPSHQVTQMGQEVILRCVPISNHLYFYWYRQILGQKVEFLVSFYNNEISEKSEIFDDQFSVERPDGSNFTLKIRSTKLEDSAMYFCASSSPGAGGPSSYNEQFFGPGTRLTVL.

The chain combines TRBV10-3 with TRBJ2-2; D may be TRBD1 (6 bases). Deletions cut 4 bases from V and 1 base from J, with 13 bases between. CDR1 ENHRY and CDR2 SYGVKD come from the germline V gene. The length of the CDR3 is 16 residues. For the CDR3, the DNA is TGTGCCATCAGTGGGGGGCCAGGGGAGAACACCGGGGAGCTGTTTTTT. Protein product: CAISGGPGENTGELFF.

This clone was counted once. The J gene is TRBJ1-2, the V gene TRBV10-3, with D possibly being TRBD1 (6 bases). There are 14 residues in the CDR3. V lost 1 base and J 4 bases, leaving 10 bases between the germline ends. CDR1 is ENHRY, CDR2 SYGVKD, per germline. CDR3 region: CAISELGHTYGYTF. For the CDR3, the DNA is TGTGCCATCAGTGAGTTGGGACATACCTATGGCTACACCTTC.

Concerning this clone: One junction end disagrees with the germline gene, perhaps due to a read error. The V gene is TRBV7-7, the J gene TRBJ2-5; D might be TRBD2 (5 bases). CDR3 length equals 13 residues. CDR1 SSHAT and CDR2 FNYEAQ come from the germline V gene (reference sequence). CDR3 amino acids: CASSPGIAETQYF. The CDR3 coding sequence is TGTGCTAGCAGCCCCGGGATAGCTGAGACCCAGTACTTC.

The chain employs TRBV6-2 or TRBV6-3 and TRBJ1-4, with 7 bases identical to TRBD1. Germline trimming cut 4 bases from V and 10 bases from J; bases unmatched to any gene: 9. The germline gives CDR1 MNHEY, CDR2 SVGEGT. The CDR3 runs to 14 residues. The CDR3: CASSFEGQRGKLFF. Here the CDR3 DNA reads TGTGCCAGCAGTTTCGAGGGACAGAGGGGAAAACTGTTTTTT.

This clone occurred once. This chain joins TRBV19 and TRBJ1-2; TRBD1 matches 7 bases. Germline trimming cut 5 bases from V and 4 bases from J; bases unmatched to any gene: 10. Per the germline V gene, CDR1 is LNHDA and CDR2 is SQIVND (reference sequence). The CDR3 runs to 15 residues. CDR3 coding DNA: TGTGCCAGTAGTGTGACAGGGAAGGTCGCCTATGGCTACACCTTC. It yields the protein CASSVTGKVAYGYTF.

This chain uses TRBV2 with TRBJ2-2, with a weak D call TRBD1 (6 bases). Trimming stripped 7 bases from V and 4 bases from J, with 16 bases between. This CDR3 contains 15 residues. The V gene's germline CDR1 is SNHLY and CDR2 FYNNEI. CDR3 residues: CASKFLDRLTGELFF. DNA for the CDR3: TGTGCCAGCAAGTTCCTGGACAGACTCACCGGGGAGCTGTTTTTT.

The chain has TRBV15 and TRBJ1-2; 10 bases fit TRBD1. CDR3 size: 13 residues. With 4 bases clipped from V and 7 bases from J, the junction kept 3 bases outside the gene matches. Germline V lookup: CDR1 LNHNV, CDR2 YYDKDF (reference sequence). The CDR3 spells CATSNDRGLGYTF. The CDR3 coding sequence is TGTGCCACCAGCAACGACAGGGGGCTTGGCTACACCTTC.

The chain joins TRBV2 to TRBJ1-1, with D perhaps TRBD1 (5 bases). CDR3 length: 13 residues. CDR1 SNHLY and CDR2 FYNNEI come from the germline V gene. The V end was cut by 7 bases, the J end by 1 base, with 10 bases between. The CDR3 region has the DNA TGTGCCAGCATTCTGACAGCGAACACTGAAGCTTTCTTT. Protein sequence: CASILTANTEAFF.

This chain connects TRBV5-1 to TRBJ2-5, with TRBD2 matching over 7 bases. With V trimmed by 0 bases and J by 4 bases, 9 bases remained unmatched. Germline V gives CDR1 SGHRS, CDR2 YFSETQ. This CDR3 has 16 residues. CDR3 region: CASSLAVAGDRETQYF. CDR3 coding DNA: TGCGCCAGCAGCTTGGCCGTGGCGGGAGATCGAGAGACCCAGTACTTC.

This rearrangement joins TRBV19 to TRBJ1-2; D uncertain. Trimming took 1 base from V and 0 from J, leaving 3 bases between them. Per the germline V gene, CDR1 is LNHDA and CDR2 is SQIVND (reference sequence). The CDR3 has 13 residues. In DNA form, the CDR3 reads TGTGCCAGTAGTATAGTCACTAACTATGGCTACACCTTC. Translated: CASSIVTNYGYTF. The full variable domain, its missing parts supplied by reference TRBV19 and TRBJ1-2, is DGGITQSPKYLFRKEGQNVTLSCEQNLNHDAMYWYRQDPGQGLRLIYYSQIVNDFQKGDIAEGYSVSREKKESFPLTVTSAQKNPTAFYLCASSIVTNYGYTFGSGTRLTVV.

This clone turned up a few times. Different DNA sequences within this sample yield the same CDR3. The chain recombines TRBV30 with TRBJ1-1, with D perhaps matching TRBD1 (5 bases). Germline values: CDR1 GTSNPN, CDR2 SVGIG (reference sequence). This CDR3 spans 13 amino acids. Between the trimmed V and J ends, which lost 1 base and 5 bases, there was a span of 11 bases. The CDR3: CAWSGQGGTEAFF. Written as DNA, the CDR3 is TGTGCCTGGAGTGGCCAGGGAGGGACTGAAGCTTTCTTT.

A word on this clone: Other DNA sequences within the sample encode an identical CDR3. J is TRBJ2-5 and V is TRBV6-1; D is perhaps TRBD2 (5 bases). V shed 2 bases and J shed 5 bases, with 12 bases lying between them. There are 14 residues in the CDR3. CDR1 and CDR2 (germline): MNHNS, SASEGT. The DNA for the CDR3 is TGTGCCAGCAGTGAACTTGCAGGCGGGGAGACCCAGTACTTC. Translated, it gives CASSELAGGETQYF.

The genes are TRBV18 and TRBJ1-4; D is unclear. CDR3 length equals 13 residues. The germline V and J ends were trimmed by 3 bases and 8 bases, with 10 bases remaining between them. Germline loops: CDR1 KGHSH, CDR2 LQKENI. The CDR3 DNA is TGTGCCAGCTCACCTAGGCCGGGGGAAAAACTGTTTTTT. This codes for CASSPRPGEKLFF.

The chain uses TRBV5-1 and TRBJ2-7; D is unresolved. V shed 0 bases and J shed 9 bases, with 16 bases lying between them. This CDR3 spans 14 amino acids. Germline CDR1 reads SGHRS; CDR2 reads YFSETQ. The CDR3 is CASSLEDTYPVQYF. Written as DNA, the CDR3 is TGCGCCAGCAGCTTGGAAGACACCTATCCTGTGCAGTACTTC.

Note on this clone: Other nucleotide sequences from this sample produce the same CDR3. The chain joins TRBV7-2 to TRBJ2-3, with D unclear. Trimming stripped 1 base from V and 2 bases from J, with 7 bases between. In germline, CDR1 is SGHTA, CDR2 FQGNSA. The CDR3 spans 14 residues. This chain's CDR3 is CASSLGLFTDTQYF. The DNA of the CDR3 is TGTGCCAGCAGCTTAGGACTTTTCACAGATACGCAGTATTTT. Full variable domain (missing parts from reference TRBV7-2 and TRBJ2-3): GAGVSQSPSNKVTEKGKDVELRCDPISGHTALYWYRQSLGQGLEFLIYFQGNSAPDKSGLPSDRFSAERTGGSVSTLTIQRTQQEDSAVYLCASSLGLFTDTQYFGPGTRLTVL.

The V and J genes are TRBV28 and TRBJ1-2, with D unclear. Trimming stripped 7 bases from V and 3 bases from J, with 15 bases between. Germline assignment: CDR1 MDHEN and CDR2 SYDVKM. CDR3 size: 14 residues. The CDR3 DNA reads TGTGCCAGCACCCTAAGGGAGAAACACTATGGCTACACCTTC. Translated: CASTLREKHYGYTF.

This chain joins TRBV11-2 and TRBJ2-5; no clear D. The CDR3 consists of 14 residues. The ends were cut back, 1 base at V and 0 bases at J, with 6 bases in the middle. CDR1 is SGHAT, CDR2 FQNNGV, per germline. The CDR3, as DNA: TGTGCCAGCAGCTTAGGTCCAGACCAAGAGACCCAGTACTTC. Protein product: CASSLGPDQETQYF.

The chain couples TRBV4-1 to TRBJ2-1; 9 nucleotides align to TRBD2. This CDR3 spans 15 amino acids. Germline loops: CDR1 MGHRA, CDR2 YSYEKL. Trimming cost V 1 base and J 7 bases; bases outside gene matches: 5. In DNA form, the CDR3 reads TGCGCCAGCAGCCAAGTTCTAGCGGGACAAAATGAGCAGTTCTTC. The encoded protein is CASSQVLAGQNEQFF.

The chain couples TRBV7-2 to TRBJ1-2, with 7 nucleotides matching TRBD1. With 1 base clipped from V and 7 bases from J, the junction kept 3 bases outside the gene matches. The CDR3 extends over 13 amino acids. Looked up from germline, CDR1 is SGHTA and CDR2 is FQGNSA. In DNA, the CDR3 is TGTGCCAGCAGCTTAGGACAGGGCTTTGGCTACACCTTC. It translates to CASSLGQGFGYTF.

With respect to this clone: One end of the junction fails to match germline, which may point to a read error. This chain uses TRBV5-1 with TRBJ2-3, with 9 bases identical to TRBD2. The CDR3 contains 17 residues. Germline V gene sequence: CDR1 SGHRS, CDR2 YFSETQ. The CDR3 region is CASSSSYPGTSTDTQYF. The DNA for the CDR3 is TGCGCCAGCAGCTCATCTTACCCCGGGACTAGCACGGATACGCAGTATTTT.

The genes are TRBV19 and TRBJ2-1; 14 bases fit TRBD2. Germline loops: CDR1 LNHDA, CDR2 SQIVND (reference sequence). The J segment lost 8 bases and the V segment lost 2 bases, leaving 2 bases of the junction unmatched. The CDR3 length is 15 residues. The DNA of the CDR3 is TGTGCCAGTAGTATAATGGGACTAGCGGGAGATGAGCAGTTCTTC. This codes for CASSIMGLAGDEQFF. Variable domain in full (rest from reference TRBV19 and TRBJ2-1): DGGITQSPKYLFRKEGQNVTLSCEQNLNHDAMYWYRQDPGQGLRLIYYSQIVNDFQKGDIAEGYSVSREKKESFPLTVTSAQKNPTAFYLCASSIMGLAGDEQFFGPGTRLTVL.